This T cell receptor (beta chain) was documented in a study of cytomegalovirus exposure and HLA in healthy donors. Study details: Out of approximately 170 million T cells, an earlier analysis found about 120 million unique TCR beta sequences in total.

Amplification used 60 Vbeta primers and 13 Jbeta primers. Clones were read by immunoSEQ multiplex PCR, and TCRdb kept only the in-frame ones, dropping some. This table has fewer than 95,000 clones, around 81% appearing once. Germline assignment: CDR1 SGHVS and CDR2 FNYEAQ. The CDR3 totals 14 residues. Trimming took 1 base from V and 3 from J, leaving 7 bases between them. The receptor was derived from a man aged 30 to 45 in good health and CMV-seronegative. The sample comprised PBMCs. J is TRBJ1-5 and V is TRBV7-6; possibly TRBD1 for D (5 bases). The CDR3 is CASSLGTPNQPQHF. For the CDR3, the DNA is TGTGCCAGCAGCTTAGGGACACCCAATCAGCCCCAGCATTTT.